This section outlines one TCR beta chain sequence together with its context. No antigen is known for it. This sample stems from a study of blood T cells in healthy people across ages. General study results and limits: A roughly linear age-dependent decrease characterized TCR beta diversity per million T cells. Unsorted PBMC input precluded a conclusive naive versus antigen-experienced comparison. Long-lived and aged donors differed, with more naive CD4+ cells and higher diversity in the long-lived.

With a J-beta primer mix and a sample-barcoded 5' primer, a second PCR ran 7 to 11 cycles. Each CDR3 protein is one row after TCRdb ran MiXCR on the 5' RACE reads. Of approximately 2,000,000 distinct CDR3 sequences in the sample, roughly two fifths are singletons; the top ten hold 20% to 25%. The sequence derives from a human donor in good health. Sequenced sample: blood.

CDR3 loop: CASSLGGGNPRSGANVLTF. The DNA of the CDR3 is TGCGCCAGCAGCTTGGGGGGAGGGAACCCCCGCTCTGGGGCCAACGTCCTGACTTTC. The chain links TRBV5-1 to TRBJ2-6; 7 bases match TRBD2. CDR1 and CDR2 (germline): SGHRS, YFSETQ. Trimming cost V 0 bases and J 0 bases; bases outside gene matches: 9. This CDR3 is built from 19 residues.